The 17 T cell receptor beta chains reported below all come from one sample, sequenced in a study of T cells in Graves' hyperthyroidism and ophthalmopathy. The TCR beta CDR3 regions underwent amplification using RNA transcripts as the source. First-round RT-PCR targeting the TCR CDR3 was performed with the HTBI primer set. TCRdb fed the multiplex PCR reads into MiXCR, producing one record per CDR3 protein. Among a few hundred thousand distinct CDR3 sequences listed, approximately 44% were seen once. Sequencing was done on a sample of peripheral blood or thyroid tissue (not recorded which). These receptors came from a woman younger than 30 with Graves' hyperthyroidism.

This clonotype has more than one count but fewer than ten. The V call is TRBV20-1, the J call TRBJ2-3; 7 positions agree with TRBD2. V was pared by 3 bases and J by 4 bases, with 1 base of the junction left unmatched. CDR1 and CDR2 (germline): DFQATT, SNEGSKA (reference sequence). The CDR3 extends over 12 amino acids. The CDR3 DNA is TGCAGTGCTAGGGGGGGGGCAGATACGCAGTATTTT. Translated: CSARGGADTQYF.

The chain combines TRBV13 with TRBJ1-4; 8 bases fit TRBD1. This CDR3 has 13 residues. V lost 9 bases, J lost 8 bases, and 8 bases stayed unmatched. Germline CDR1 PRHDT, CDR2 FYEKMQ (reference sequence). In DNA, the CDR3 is TGTGCCAGTCCCGGACAGGGTTTGGAAAAACTGTTTTTT. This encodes CASPGQGLEKLFF.

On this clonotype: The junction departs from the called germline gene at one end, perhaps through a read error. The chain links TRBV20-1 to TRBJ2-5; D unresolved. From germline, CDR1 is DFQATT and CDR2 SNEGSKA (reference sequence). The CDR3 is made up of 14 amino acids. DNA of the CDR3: TGCAGTGCTAGAGATCGTGGGGTTCAAGAGACCCAGTGCTTC. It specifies CSARDRGVQETQCF.

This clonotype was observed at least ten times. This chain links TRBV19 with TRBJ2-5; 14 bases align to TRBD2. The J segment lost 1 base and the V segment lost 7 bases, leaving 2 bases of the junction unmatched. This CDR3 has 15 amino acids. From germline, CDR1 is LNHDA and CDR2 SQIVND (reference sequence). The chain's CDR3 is CASTGTSGSQETQYF. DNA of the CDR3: TGTGCCAGTACCGGGACTAGCGGGAGCCAAGAGACCCAGTACTTC.

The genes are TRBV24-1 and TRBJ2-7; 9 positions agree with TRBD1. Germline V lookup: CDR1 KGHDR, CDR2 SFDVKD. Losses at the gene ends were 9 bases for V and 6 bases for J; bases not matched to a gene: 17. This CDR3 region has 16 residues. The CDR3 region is CATPPRTGDSLSEQYF. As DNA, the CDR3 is TGTGCCACCCCTCCTAGGACAGGGGATAGCCTGAGCGAGCAGTACTTC.

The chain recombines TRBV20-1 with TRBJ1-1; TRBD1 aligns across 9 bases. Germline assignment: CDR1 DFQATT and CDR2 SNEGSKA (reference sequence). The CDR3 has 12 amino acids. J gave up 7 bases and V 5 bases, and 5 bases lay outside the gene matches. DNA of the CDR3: TGCAGTGCTTCAAGGACAGGGGTTGAAGCTTTCTTT. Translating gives CSASRTGVEAFF.

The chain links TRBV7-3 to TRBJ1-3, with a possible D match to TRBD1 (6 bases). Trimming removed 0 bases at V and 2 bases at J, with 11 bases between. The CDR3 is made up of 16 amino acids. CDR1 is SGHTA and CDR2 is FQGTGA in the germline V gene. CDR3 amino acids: CASSLTSDSAGNTIYF. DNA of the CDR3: TGTGCCAGCAGCTTAACGTCGGACAGTGCTGGAAACACCATATATTTT.

CDR3 nucleotides: TGCAGCGTTGGTCCGGGGAGGGAGACCCAGTACTTC. Translating it yields CSVGPGRETQYF. The V gene is TRBV29-1, the J gene TRBJ2-5; tentatively, D is TRBD2 (6 bases). The CDR3 extends over 12 amino acids. CDR1 is SQVTM, CDR2 ANQGSEA, per germline. Deletions cut 4 bases from V and 5 bases from J, with 11 bases between.

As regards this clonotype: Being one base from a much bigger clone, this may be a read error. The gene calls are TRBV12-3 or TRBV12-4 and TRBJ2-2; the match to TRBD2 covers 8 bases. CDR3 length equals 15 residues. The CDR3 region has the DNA TGTACCAGCAGTCGAGCGGGAGTGGTCACCGGGGAGCTGTTTTTT. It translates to CTSSRAGVVTGELFF.

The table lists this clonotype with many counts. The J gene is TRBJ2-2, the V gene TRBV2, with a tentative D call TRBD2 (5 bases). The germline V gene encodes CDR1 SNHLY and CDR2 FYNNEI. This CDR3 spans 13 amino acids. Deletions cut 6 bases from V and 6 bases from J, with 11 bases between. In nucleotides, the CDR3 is TGTGCCAGCAGGGAAACTAGTGCCGGGGAGCTGTTTTTT. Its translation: CASRETSAGELFF. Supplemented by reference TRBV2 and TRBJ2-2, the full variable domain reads EPEVTQTPSHQVTQMGQEVILRCVPISNHLYFYWYRQILGQKVEFLVSFYNNEISEKSEIFDDQFSVERPDGSNFTLKIRSTKLEDSAMYFCASRETSAGELFFGEGSRLTVL.

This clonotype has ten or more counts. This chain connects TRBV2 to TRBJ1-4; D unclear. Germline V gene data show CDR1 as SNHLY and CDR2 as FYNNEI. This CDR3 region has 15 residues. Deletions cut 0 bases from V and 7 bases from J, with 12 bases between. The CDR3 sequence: CASSEAPGVGEKLFF. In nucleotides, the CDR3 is TGTGCCAGCAGTGAAGCGCCCGGGGTCGGTGAAAAACTGTTTTTT. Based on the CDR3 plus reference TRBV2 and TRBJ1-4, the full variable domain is EPEVTQTPSHQVTQMGQEVILRCVPISNHLYFYWYRQILGQKVEFLVSFYNNEISEKSEIFDDQFSVERPDGSNFTLKIRSTKLEDSAMYFCASSEAPGVGEKLFFGSGTQLSVL.

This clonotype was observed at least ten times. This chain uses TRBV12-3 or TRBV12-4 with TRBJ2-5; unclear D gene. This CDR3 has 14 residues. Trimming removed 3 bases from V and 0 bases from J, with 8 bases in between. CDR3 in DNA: TGTGCCAGCAGTTTCCTGACGGACCAAGAGACCCAGTACTTC. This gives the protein CASSFLTDQETQYF.

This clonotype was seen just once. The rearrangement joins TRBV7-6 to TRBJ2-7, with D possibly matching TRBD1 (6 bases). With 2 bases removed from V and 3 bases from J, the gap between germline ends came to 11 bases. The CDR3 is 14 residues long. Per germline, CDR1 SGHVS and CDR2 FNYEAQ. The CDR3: CASSLPRGFYEQYF. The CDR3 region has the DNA TGTGCCAGCAGCTTACCCAGGGGCTTCTACGAGCAGTACTTC.

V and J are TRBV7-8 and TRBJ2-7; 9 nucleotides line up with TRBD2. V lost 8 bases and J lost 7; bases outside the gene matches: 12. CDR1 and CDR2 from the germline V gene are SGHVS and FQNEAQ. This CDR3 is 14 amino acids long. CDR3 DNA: TGTGCCAGCTTCCTGATAGCGGGAGTGGAGGAGCAGTACTTC. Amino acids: CASFLIAGVEEQYF.

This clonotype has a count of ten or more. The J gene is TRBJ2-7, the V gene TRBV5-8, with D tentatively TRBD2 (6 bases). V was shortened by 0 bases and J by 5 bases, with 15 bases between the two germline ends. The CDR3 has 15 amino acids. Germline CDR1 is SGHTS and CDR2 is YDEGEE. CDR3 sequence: CASSLDSGPRDEQYF. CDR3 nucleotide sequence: TGTGCCAGCAGCTTGGATAGCGGCCCACGCGACGAGCAGTACTTC.

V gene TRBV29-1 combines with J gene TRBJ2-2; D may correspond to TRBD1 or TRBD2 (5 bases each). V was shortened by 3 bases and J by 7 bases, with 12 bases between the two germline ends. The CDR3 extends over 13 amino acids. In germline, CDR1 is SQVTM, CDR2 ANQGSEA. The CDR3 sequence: CSVEAQGDGELFF. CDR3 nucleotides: TGCAGCGTTGAGGCCCAGGGAGACGGGGAGCTGTTTTTT.

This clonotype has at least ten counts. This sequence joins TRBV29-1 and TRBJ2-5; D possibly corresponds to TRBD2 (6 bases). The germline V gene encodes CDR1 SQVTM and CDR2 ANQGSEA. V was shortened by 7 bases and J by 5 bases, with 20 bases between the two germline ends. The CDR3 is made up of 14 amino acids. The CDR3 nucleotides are TGCAGCGGAGGTCCCCGGGACTCCCTCGAGACCCAGTACTTC. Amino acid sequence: CSGGPRDSLETQYF.